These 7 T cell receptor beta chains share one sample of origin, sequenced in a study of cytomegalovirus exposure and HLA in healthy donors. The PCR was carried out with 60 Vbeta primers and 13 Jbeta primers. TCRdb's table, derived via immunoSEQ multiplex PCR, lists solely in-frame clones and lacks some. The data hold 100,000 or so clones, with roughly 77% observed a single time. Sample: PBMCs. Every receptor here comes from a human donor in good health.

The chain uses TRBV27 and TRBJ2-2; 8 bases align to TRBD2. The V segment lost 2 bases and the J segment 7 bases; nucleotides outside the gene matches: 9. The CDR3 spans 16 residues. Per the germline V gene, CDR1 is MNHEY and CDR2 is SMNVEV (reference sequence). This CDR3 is CASSLITGGPVGELFF. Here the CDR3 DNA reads TGTGCCAGCAGTTTAATAACGGGAGGGCCCGTCGGGGAGCTGTTTTTT.

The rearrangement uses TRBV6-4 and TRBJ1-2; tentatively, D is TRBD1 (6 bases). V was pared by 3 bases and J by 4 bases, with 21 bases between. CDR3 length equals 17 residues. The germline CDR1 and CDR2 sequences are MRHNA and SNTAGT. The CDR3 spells CASSERTVKPISYGYTF. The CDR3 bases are TGTGCCAGCAGTGAGAGGACAGTTAAGCCCATCTCCTATGGCTACACCTTC.

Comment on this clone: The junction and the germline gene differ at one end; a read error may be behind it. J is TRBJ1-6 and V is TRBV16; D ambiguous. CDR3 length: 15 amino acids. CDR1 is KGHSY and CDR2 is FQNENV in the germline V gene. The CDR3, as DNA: TGTGCCAGCAGCCAAATGGGCTCCAATAATTCACCCCTCCACTTT. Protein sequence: CASSQMGSNNSPLHF.

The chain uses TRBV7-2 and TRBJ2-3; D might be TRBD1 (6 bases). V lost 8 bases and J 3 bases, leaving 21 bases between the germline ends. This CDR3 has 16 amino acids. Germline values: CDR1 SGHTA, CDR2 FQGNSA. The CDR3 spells CASRLAWGRQTDTQYF. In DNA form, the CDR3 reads TGTGCCAGCCGCCTCGCATGGGGGCGACAGACAGATACGCAGTATTTT.

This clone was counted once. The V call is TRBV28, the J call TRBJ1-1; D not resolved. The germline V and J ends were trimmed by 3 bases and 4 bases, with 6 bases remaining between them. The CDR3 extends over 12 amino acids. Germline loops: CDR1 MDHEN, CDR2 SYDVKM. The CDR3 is CASSFPVTEAFF. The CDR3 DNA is TGTGCCAGCAGTTTCCCTGTCACTGAAGCTTTCTTT.

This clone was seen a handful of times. The CDR3 region has the DNA TGCAGCGTTGAAGATCGGCCAGGGGACGGCTACACCTTC. Its translation is CSVEDRPGDGYTF. The chain couples TRBV29-1 to TRBJ1-2, with D perhaps TRBD1 (6 bases). With 0 bases removed from V and 8 bases from J, the gap between germline ends came to 13 bases. Germline lookup yields CDR1 SQVTM and CDR2 ANQGSEA. The CDR3 runs to 13 residues.

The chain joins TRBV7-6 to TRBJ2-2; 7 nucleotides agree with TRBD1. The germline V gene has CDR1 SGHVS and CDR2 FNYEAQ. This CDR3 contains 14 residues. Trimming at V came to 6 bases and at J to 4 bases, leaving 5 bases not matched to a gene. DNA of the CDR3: TGTGCCAGCAGGCCCGGGACAGCCACCGGGGAGCTGTTTTTT. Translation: CASRPGTATGELFF.